Listed below are T cell receptor beta chains from one sample, sequenced in a study of blood T cell repertoires in COVID-19. TCRdb's table, derived via immunoSEQ multiplex PCR, lists solely in-frame clones and lacks some. The sample holds approximately 68,000 clones, 82% seen once. Sequenced input: peripheral blood. The receptors shown here come from a human donor in a cohort sampled during active COVID-19. Each CDR3 is given with its conserved first and last residue. The D gene is left open where the match is weak. Size values are once, few and many counts, or a class for expanded clones, and some rows have none.

V gene	J gene	D gene	clone size	CDR3 DNA	CDR3 protein
TRBV6-1	TRBJ2-7	TRBD1	NA	TGTGCCAGCAGTGAAGCTACGGGGACAGGATCCCGGGAGCAGTACTTC	CASSEATGTGSREQYF
TRBV4-3	TRBJ2-1	NA	NA	TGCGCCAGCAGCCAAGATCAGGACTCCTACAATGAGCAGTTCTTC	CASSQDQDSYNEQFF
TRBV7-9	TRBJ2-2	NA	NA	TGTGCCAGCAGCCCCCGTAGTACCGGGGAGCTGTTTTTT	CASSPRSTGELFF
TRBV6-1	TRBJ2-6	NA	NA	TGTGCCAGCAGTGTTCAGGGAACGACTGGGGCCAACGTCCTGACTTTC	CASSVQGTTGANVLTF
TRBV6-6	TRBJ2-1	TRBD2	NA	TGTGCCAGCAGTCCTCGTAGACGAGGTTTAGCGGGGGGGTCCTACAATGAGCAGTTCTTC	CASSPRRRGLAGGSYNEQFF
TRBV11-2	TRBJ2-7	TRBD2	few	TGTGCCAGCAGCACCCACAAGGGACTAGCGTACGAGCAGTACTTC	CASSTHKGLAYEQYF
TRBV19	TRBJ2-7	TRBD2	NA	TGTGCCAGTAGTGACCCGTCTAGCGGGGGTTTCTACGAGCAGTACTTC	CASSDPSSGGFYEQYF
TRBV6-5	TRBJ1-3	NA	few	TGTGCCAGCAGTTCGGAAGGGAGGGCTGGAAACACCATATATTTT	CASSSEGRAGNTIYF
TRBV7-9	TRBJ1-2	NA	NA	TGTGCCAGCAGCTTAAACCGGGTTGGCTACACCTTC	CASSLNRVGYTF
TRBV6-5	TRBJ1-2	NA	NA	TGTGCCAGCAGTTATTTTGTCGGGGAGGGATATGGCTACACCTTC	CASSYFVGEGYGYTF
TRBV30	TRBJ1-2	NA	NA	TGTGCCTGGAAAAGGCAGGGGTACGACTATGGCTACACCTTC	CAWKRQGYDYGYTF
TRBV29-1	TRBJ1-1	NA	NA	TGCAGCGTTGAAGATGGAGAACTGAGAGCTTTCTTT	CSVEDGELRAFF
TRBV19	TRBJ2-6	NA	NA	TGTGCCAGTAGTGCGAGCTCTGGGGCCAACGTCCTGACTTTC	CASSASSGANVLTF
TRBV5-1	TRBJ1-1	TRBD1	NA	TGCGCCAGCAGCCCGGACAGGGGTCTTGACACTGAAGCTTTCTTT	CASSPDRGLDTEAFF
TRBV9	TRBJ1-4	TRBD1	few	TGTGCCAGCAGTGCGGGACAGGGAGGTGAAAAACTGTTTTTT	CASSAGQGGEKLFF
TRBV5-1	TRBJ2-7	NA	NA	TGCGCCAGCAGCCCCAACCCTCTCGACAGATTCGAGCAGTACTTC	CASSPNPLDRFEQYF
TRBV5-1	TRBJ2-1	TRBD2	NA	TGCGCCAGCAGCTATTTTAGCGGGGGGGTTTATGAGCAGTTCTTC	CASSYFSGGVYEQFF
TRBV6-4	TRBJ1-1	TRBD1	few	TGTGCCAGCAGTCCTTCCAGGGGGCAGACTGAAGCTTTCTTT	CASSPSRGQTEAFF
TRBV19	TRBJ1-5	NA	few	TGTGCCAGTAGTTCAGGGCCCAATCAGCCCCAGCATTTT	CASSSGPNQPQHF
TRBV20-1	TRBJ2-7	NA	NA	TGCAGTGCTAGACAGGGTAACGAGCAGTACTTC	CSARQGNEQYF
TRBV4-1	TRBJ2-2	NA	NA	TGCGCCAGCAGCCGGAGTTTTGGGGAGGTGACCGGGGAGCTGTTTTTT	CASSRSFGEVTGELFF
TRBV4-1	TRBJ2-7	TRBD1	NA	TGCGCCAGCAGCCTCCGGGACAGGGACTACGAGCAGTACTTC	CASSLRDRDYEQYF
TRBV5-1	TRBJ2-1	NA	NA	TGCGCCAGCAGCTTAAAATCTAGTATCTATGAGCAGTTCTTC	CASSLKSSIYEQFF
TRBV27	TRBJ1-2	TRBD1	few	TGTGCCAGCAGTCTTGAACAGGGGGGCATCTATGGCTACACCTTC	CASSLEQGGIYGYTF
TRBV7-3	TRBJ1-6	TRBD1	NA	TGTGCCAGCAGCTCATGGGGACAGTTGCTTCCCCTCCACTTT	CASSSWGQLLPLHF
TRBV27	TRBJ1-2	TRBD1	few	TGTGCCAGCAGTTACAGGGGGAACTATGGCTACACCTTC	CASSYRGNYGYTF
TRBV13	TRBJ2-3	TRBD2	NA	TGTGCCAGCAGCGTAAAATGGACTAGGTCGGAGTTTGTTGCAGATACGCAGTATTTT	CASSVKWTRSEFVADTQYF
TRBV2	TRBJ2-7	TRBD2	NA	TGTGCCAGCAGTGAAGAATTGAGCGGGGGCTCCTACGAGCAGTACTTC	CASSEELSGGSYEQYF
TRBV5-1	TRBJ1-3	NA	few	TGCGCCAGCAGCGGCACAGGCTCTGGAAACACCATATATTTT	CASSGTGSGNTIYF
TRBV6-5	TRBJ1-1	NA	NA	TGTGCCAGCAAAAAAGAATGGGTCGGGACTGAAGCTTTCTTT	CASKKEWVGTEAFF
TRBV19	TRBJ2-5	NA	NA	TGTGCCAGTAGTATGAGCTACGGGGAGACCCAGTACTTC	CASSMSYGETQYF
TRBV10-3	TRBJ1-2	NA	few	TGTGCCATCAGTGAAGGGGGCTATGGCTACACCTTC	CAISEGGYGYTF
TRBV12-5	TRBJ1-5	NA	NA	TGTGCTAGTGGTTTCACATTAACCAATCAGCCCCAGCATTTT	CASGFTLTNQPQHF
TRBV6-5	TRBJ1-4	TRBD1	NA	TGTGCCAGCAGCCCCGCCGGGACAGGGTTTAGGAAACTGTTTTTT	CASSPAGTGFRKLFF
TRBV13	TRBJ2-7	NA	NA	TGTGCCAGCAGCTTCTCAGGGGCCCAATCCTACGAGCAGTACTTC	CASSFSGAQSYEQYF
TRBV5-1	TRBJ2-7	TRBD1	NA	TGCGCCAGCAGCTCGGGACAGGGCGGTTCCTACGAGCAGTACTTC	CASSSGQGGSYEQYF
TRBV5-6	TRBJ1-3	NA	NA	TGTGCCAGCAGCTTGTCGGGTAGCTTCTCTGGAAACACCATATATTTT	CASSLSGSFSGNTIYF
TRBV5-1	TRBJ1-1	NA	NA	TGCGCCAGCAGCTTACAGGGAACGGATTTAGCTGAAGCTTTCTTT	CASSLQGTDLAEAFF
TRBV7-6	TRBJ1-6	NA	few	TGTGCCAGCAGTTTTAGCTCCTATAATTCACCCCTCCACTTT	CASSFSSYNSPLHF
TRBV4-1	TRBJ2-5	NA	NA	TGCGCCAGCAGCCAAGCAGTAACGGAGACCCAGTACTTC	CASSQAVTETQYF
TRBV4-1	TRBJ1-1	NA	few	TGCGCCAGCAGCCAAGAAGGGTGGACACGGAACACTGAAGCTTTCTTT	CASSQEGWTRNTEAFF
TRBV7-3	TRBJ1-1	TRBD1	few	TGTGCCAGCAGCTTATATCGGGGACAGATAGCCACTGAAGCTTTCTTT	CASSLYRGQIATEAFF
TRBV27	TRBJ2-7	NA	NA	TGTGCCAGCAGTATTCAGGGTTCCTACGAGCAGTACTTC	CASSIQGSYEQYF
TRBV4-2	TRBJ2-7	TRBD2	NA	TGTGCCAGCAGCCAAGAACGGGGGGACGGGCAGTACTTC	CASSQERGDGQYF
TRBV10-3	TRBJ1-4	NA	NA	TGTGCCATCGGGGCAGGGGAAAGTGAAAAACTGTTTTTT	CAIGAGESEKLFF